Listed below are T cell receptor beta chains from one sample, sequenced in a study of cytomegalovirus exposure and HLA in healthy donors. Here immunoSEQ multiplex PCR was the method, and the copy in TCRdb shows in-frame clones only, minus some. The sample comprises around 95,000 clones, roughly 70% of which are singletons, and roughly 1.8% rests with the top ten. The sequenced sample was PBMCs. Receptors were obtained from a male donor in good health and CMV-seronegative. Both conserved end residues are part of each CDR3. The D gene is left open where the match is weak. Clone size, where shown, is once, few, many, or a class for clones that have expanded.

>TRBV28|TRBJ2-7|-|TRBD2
TGTGCCAGCAGATCGCTAGCGGCTCCTTCCTACGAGCAGTACTTC
CASRSLAAPSYEQYF
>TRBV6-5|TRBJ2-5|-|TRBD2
TGTGCCAGCAGAACGGGAGGCCCCTGGTACTTC
CASRTGGPWYF
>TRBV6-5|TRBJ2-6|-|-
TGTGCCAGCAGTTTTGGTGGGGCCAATGTCCTGACTTTC
CASSFGGANVLTF
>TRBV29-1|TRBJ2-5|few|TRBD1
TGCAGCGTTGAAGAAAGGGACAGGGGTTCCGAGACCCAGTACTTC
CSVEERDRGSETQYF
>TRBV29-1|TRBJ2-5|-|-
TGCGGCGTTGGGAGGACGGAACAAGAGACCCAGTACTTC
CGVGRTEQETQYF
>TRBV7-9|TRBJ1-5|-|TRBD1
TGTGCCAGCCAGACAGGGAAGGGCAATCAGCCCCAGCATTTT
CASQTGKGNQPQHF
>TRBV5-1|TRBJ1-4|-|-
TGCGCCAGCAGCTCCGGGGGGGTGACTAATGAAAAACTGTTTTTT
CASSSGGVTNEKLFF
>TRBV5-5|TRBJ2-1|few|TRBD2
TGTGCCAGCAGCTTAGGACTAGCGGGCTACAATGAGCAGTTCTTC
CASSLGLAGYNEQFF
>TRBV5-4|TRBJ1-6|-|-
TGTGCCAGCAGCTTGAGGGGACTGGATTCACCCCTCCACTTT
CASSLRGLDSPLHF
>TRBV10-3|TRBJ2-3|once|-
TGTGCCATCAGTGATCCTACAGCGGGCTACACAGATACGCAGTATTTT
CAISDPTAGYTDTQYF
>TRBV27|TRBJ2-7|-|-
TGTGCCAGCAGTGACTACGTCGAGCAGTACTTC
CASSDYVEQYF
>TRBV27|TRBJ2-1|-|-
TGTGCCAGCGGTCAGGGGAGTGGGCAGTTCTTC
CASGQGSGQFF
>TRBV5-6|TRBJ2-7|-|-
TGTGCCAGCAGCTTGGGGACAGTCCATTCTAGGGAGCAGTACTTC
CASSLGTVHSREQYF
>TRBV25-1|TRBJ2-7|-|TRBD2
TGTGCCAGCAGTCGTGCTAGCGGCCTCACAGCCTACGAGCAGTACTTC
CASSRASGLTAYEQYF
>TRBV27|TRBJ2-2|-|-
TGTGCCAGCAGTGCATCGGGACAAACGAACACCGGGGAGCTGTTTTTT
CASSASGQTNTGELFF
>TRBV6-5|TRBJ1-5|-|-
TGTGCCAGCAGTTACTCGGGCAATAGCAATCAGCCCCAGCATTTT
CASSYSGNSNQPQHF
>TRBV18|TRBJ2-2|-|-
TGTGCCAGCTCACCACGGGCAGGGGCGGCCGGGGAGCTGTTTTTT
CASSPRAGAAGELFF
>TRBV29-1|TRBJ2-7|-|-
TGCAGCGTTGAGATATGGTTGACAGAGACCTACGAGCAGTACTTC
CSVEIWLTETYEQYF
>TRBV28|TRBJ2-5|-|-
TGTGCCAGCAGGGTCAGGAGGGAGACCCAGTACTTC
CASRVRRETQYF
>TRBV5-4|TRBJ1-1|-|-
TGTGCCAGCAGCTTGCAACGGGACACTGAAGCTTTCTTT
CASSLQRDTEAFF
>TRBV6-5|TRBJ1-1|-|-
TGTGCCAGCAGTATGACAGTGAACATGAACACTGAAGCTTTCTTT
CASSMTVNMNTEAFF
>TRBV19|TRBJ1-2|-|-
TGTGCCAGTAGTATCAGGGAAGAAGAGTGGCATGGCTACACCTTC
CASSIREEEWHGYTF
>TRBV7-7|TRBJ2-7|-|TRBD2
TGTGCTAGCAGCTTAGGGGAGGGAAAATCCTACGAGCAGTACTTC
CASSLGEGKSYEQYF
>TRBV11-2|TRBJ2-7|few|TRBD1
TGTGCCAGCAGCCCCCGGACAGGGGCCTACGAGCAGTACTTC
CASSPRTGAYEQYF